This TCR beta chain was identified during a study of blood T cell repertoires in COVID-19. Across the study: Both acute and convalescent COVID-19 samples were obtained from the United States, Italy and Spain. Sample material is recorded as cDNA or gDNA derived from T cells, B-cell-depleted T cells, or PBMCs.

The authors' processing: From reference gene primer amplification, estimates of nucleated cell counts were derived. The method was immunoSEQ multiplex PCR; TCRdb's version includes in-frame clones alone and lacks a portion of them. The V and J calls and clone size are taken from that table; D and trimming were inferred from the DNA. The sample holds about 50,000 clones; 90% are singletons and the top ten take about 10%. This clonotype originated in an elderly woman with acute or convalescent COVID-19. Sequenced sample: peripheral blood.

CDR3 sequence reads: CASSLGTGRGPAEAFF. The CDR3, as DNA: TGTGCCAGCAGCTTGGGAACAGGGAGAGGCCCAGCTGAAGCTTTCTTT. This sequence joins TRBV5-8 and TRBJ1-1; D is possibly TRBD1 (6 bases). The CDR3 consists of 16 residues. Germline CDR1 and CDR2: SGHTS and YDEGEE. V lost 0 bases, J lost 6 bases, and 18 bases lay in between.